A single sample gave rise to the 21 T cell receptor beta chains below, sequenced in a study of blood T cell repertoires in COVID-19 (dated by TCRdb to 2018 to 2020). The method was the immunoSEQ multiplex PCR assay. Drawn from immuneACCESS, this table holds only the in-frame rearrangements with V and J called that TCRdb kept. Clones are partly lost; checked studies trace under half to an unresolved V gene and leave the rest unexplained. The table for this sample lists about 90,000 clones; approximately 80% of them were counted only once. Of the sample, 9.8% is held by the ten largest clones. Sequenced material: peripheral blood. The receptors stem from a woman aged 80 or older with acute or convalescent COVID-19.

This clone was found a few times. The chain joins TRBV9 to TRBJ1-1; 8 bases align to TRBD1. This CDR3 is 14 amino acids long. Trimming cost V 2 bases and J 5 bases; bases outside gene matches: 5. From germline, CDR1 is SGDLS and CDR2 YYNGEE. The CDR3 nucleotides read TGTGCCAGCAGCGTGGACAGGGATTCGACTGAAGCTTTCTTT. Its protein is CASSVDRDSTEAFF. Variable domain in full (rest from reference TRBV9 and TRBJ1-1): DSGVTQTPKHLITATGQRVTLRCSPRSGDLSVYWYQQSLDQGLQFLIQYYNGEERAKGNILERFSAQQFPDLHSELNLSSLELGDSALYFCASSVDRDSTEAFFGQGTRLTVV.

V gene TRBV3-1 (or the pseudogene TRBV3-2) combines with J gene TRBJ1-1; D not resolved. Trimming removed 6 bases at V and 3 bases at J, with 8 bases between. The germline CDR1 and CDR2 sequences are LGHDT and YNNKEL (reference sequence). The CDR3 has 12 residues. This CDR3 reads CASRTGDTEAFF. The CDR3 region has the DNA TGTGCCAGCAGAACTGGAGACACTGAAGCTTTCTTT.

The gene calls are TRBV9 and TRBJ1-1; TRBD1 might be the D (6 bases). The germline gives CDR1 SGDLS, CDR2 YYNGEE. The CDR3 covers 14 residues. V shed 4 bases and J shed 1 base, with 11 bases lying between them. CDR3 loop: CASSPTGQNTEAFF. As DNA, the CDR3 is TGTGCCAGCAGCCCTACGGGACAGAACACTGAAGCTTTCTTT.

This clone has a single count. This chain links TRBV20-1 with TRBJ2-7; 7 nucleotides match TRBD2. This CDR3 region has 11 residues. Germline V gene lookup returns CDR1 DFQATT and CDR2 SNEGSKA (reference sequence). The CDR3 loop reads CRCGSPNEQYF. The CDR3 DNA reads TGCAGGTGCGGGAGTCCCAACGAGCAGTACTTC.

For this clone: Other DNA sequences of this sample code for an identical CDR3. The rearrangement uses TRBV12-3 or TRBV12-4 and TRBJ1-2, with unresolved D. The V end lost 4 bases, the J end lost 4 bases, and 7 bases lay between the germline ends. This CDR3 has 12 residues. For the CDR3, the DNA is TGTGCCAGCAGTTCCTCCGGCTATGGCTACACCTTC. Protein product: CASSSSGYGYTF.

The chain combines TRBV5-4 with TRBJ2-7, with D maybe TRBD1 (6 bases). CDR3 length equals 15 residues. Between the trimmed V and J ends, which lost 4 bases and 2 bases, there was a span of 16 bases. Looked up from germline, CDR1 is SGHNT and CDR2 is YYREEE (reference sequence). This chain's CDR3 is CASSPNLGTPYEQYF. CDR3 DNA: TGTGCCAGCAGCCCCAACCTCGGGACACCCTACGAGCAGTACTTC.

The chain carries TRBV28 and TRBJ2-7; 8 positions agree with TRBD1. Germline CDR1 reads MDHEN; CDR2 reads SYDVKM. Germline trimming cut 3 bases from V and 4 bases from J; bases unmatched to any gene: 8. CDR3 length: 15 amino acids. The CDR3 reads CASSFTQGAIYEQYF. The CDR3 DNA is TGTGCCAGCAGTTTTACCCAGGGGGCTATTTACGAGCAGTACTTC. The full variable domain, completed using reference TRBV28 and TRBJ2-7, is DVKVTQSSRYLVKRTGEKVFLECVQDMDHENMFWYRQDPGLGLRLIYFSYDVKMKEKGDIPEGYSVSREKKERFSLILESASTNQTSMYLCASSFTQGAIYEQYFGPGTRLTVT.

The chain carries TRBV19 and TRBJ1-2; 9 bases fit TRBD1. V shed 7 bases, J shed 2 bases, and the junction held 11 bases outside the gene matches. Germline-derived CDR1 and CDR2 are LNHDA and SQIVND (reference sequence). The CDR3 has 16 residues. CDR3 bases: TGTGCCAGTAAGAAACAGGGGGCGGCGGACAACTATGGCTACACCTTC. The encoded protein is CASKKQGAADNYGYTF. The whole variable domain, filled in from reference TRBV19 and TRBJ1-2, reads DGGITQSPKYLFRKEGQNVTLSCEQNLNHDAMYWYRQDPGQGLRLIYYSQIVNDFQKGDIAEGYSVSREKKESFPLTVTSAQKNPTAFYLCASKKQGAADNYGYTFGSGTRLTVV.

The CDR3 spells CSVDGTGNSYEQYF. CDR3 sequence (DNA): TGCAGCGTTGACGGGACAGGGAATTCCTACGAGCAGTACTTC. The chain has TRBV29-1 and TRBJ2-7; 9 bases are a match to TRBD1. The CDR3 totals 14 residues. V lost 3 bases, J lost 1 base, and 4 bases stayed unmatched. CDR1 is SQVTM and CDR2 is ANQGSEA in the germline V gene.

This clone was found once. The V gene is TRBV12-3 or TRBV12-4, the J gene TRBJ1-1; possible D gene TRBD1, 5 bases. The CDR3 is made up of 12 amino acids. V gave up 0 bases and J gave up 12 bases, with 11 bases separating them. The CDR3 loop reads CASSLAGARTFF. CDR3 in DNA: TGTGCCAGCAGTTTAGCAGGGGCGAGGACTTTCTTT.

The CDR3 sequence is CASSQAGTSGYYEQYF. The CDR3 DNA is TGTGCCAGCAGCCAAGCAGGGACTAGCGGGTATTACGAGCAGTACTTC. J is TRBJ2-7 and V is TRBV3-1 (or the pseudogene TRBV3-2); 12 bases agree with TRBD2. Germline CDR1 reads LGHDT; CDR2 reads YNNKEL (reference sequence). The V and J ends lost 1 base and 4 bases, in that order; junction bases with no gene match: 5. The CDR3 sequence is 16 residues long.

This clone was recorded a few times. J is TRBJ2-5 and V is TRBV27; 10 bases align to TRBD2. Germline lookup yields CDR1 MNHEY and CDR2 SMNVEV (reference sequence). V lost 4 bases to trimming and J lost 5 bases; unmatched junction nucleotides: 13. This CDR3 has 17 amino acids. CDR3: CASSSGTSVILGETQYF. The CDR3 bases are TGTGCCAGCAGTTCTGGGACTAGCGTCATACTGGGGGAGACCCAGTACTTC.

This chain joins TRBV4-1 and TRBJ2-5; 15 nucleotides align to TRBD2. CDR3 length equals 17 residues. CDR1 is MGHRA and CDR2 is YSYEKL in the germline V gene. J gave up 12 bases and V 0 bases, and 11 bases lay outside the gene matches. The CDR3 loop reads CASSQDWGTSGGLYKYF. In nucleotides, the CDR3 is TGCGCCAGCAGCCAAGACTGGGGGACTAGCGGGGGGCTCTATAAGTACTTC.

The V gene is TRBV6-2 or TRBV6-3, the J gene TRBJ1-1, with D possibly matching TRBD1 (5 bases). The CDR3 spans 13 residues. Trimming removed 5 bases from V and 1 base from J, with 8 bases in between. Germline CDR1 MNHEY, CDR2 SVGEGT. In nucleotides, the CDR3 is TGTGCCAGCAGTCATACAGGGAACACTGAAGCTTTCTTT. This sequence encodes CASSHTGNTEAFF.

The chain links TRBV6-5 to TRBJ1-2; no firm D call. CDR1 is MNHEY, CDR2 SVGAGI, per germline. V dropped 2 bases and J dropped 4 bases, with 11 bases sitting between them. CDR3 length equals 14 residues. The CDR3 nucleotides read TGTGCCAGCAGTTACACCCGGGAGGGCTATGGCTACACCTTC. This sequence encodes CASSYTREGYGYTF.

The V and J genes are TRBV7-8 and TRBJ1-6; the match to TRBD1 covers 9 bases. Germline trimming cut 6 bases from V and 6 bases from J; bases unmatched to any gene: 6. Germline V gives CDR1 SGHVS, CDR2 FQNEAQ. The CDR3 has 15 residues. The CDR3 bases are TGTGCCAGCAGGCTAACAGGGGGCCGTAATTCACCCCTCCACTTT. Encoded protein: CASRLTGGRNSPLHF.

The V call is TRBV5-1, the J call TRBJ2-7; 9 bases match TRBD1. With 0 bases clipped from V and 5 bases from J, the junction kept 3 bases outside the gene matches. This CDR3 spans 14 amino acids. The germline CDR1 and CDR2 sequences are SGHRS and YFSETQ. The CDR3 coding sequence is TGCGCCAGCAGCTTGGGACAGGGGGTAAACGAGCAGTACTTC. It translates to CASSLGQGVNEQYF. The full variable domain, in which reference TRBV5-1 and TRBJ2-7 provide the parts outside the CDR3, is KAGVTQTPRYLIKTRGQQVTLSCSPISGHRSVSWYQQTPGQGLQFLFEYFSETQRNKGNFPGRFSGRQFSNSRSEMNVSTLELGDSALYLCASSLGQGVNEQYFGPGTRLTVT.

J is TRBJ2-4 and V is TRBV2, with D possibly being TRBD2 (8 bases). The CDR3 consists of 16 residues. V lost 5 bases, J lost 9 bases, and 23 bases lay in between. Germline V lookup: CDR1 SNHLY, CDR2 FYNNEI. The CDR3 spells CASSRQGAGVAGIQYF. The CDR3 DNA follows: TGTGCCAGCAGTAGACAGGGAGCGGGAGTGGCGGGCATTCAGTACTTC.

The rearrangement joins TRBV24-1 to TRBJ2-5; D possibly corresponds to TRBD2 (6 bases). V lost 1 base to trimming and J lost 5 bases, with 7 bases between them. The CDR3 has 13 residues. The V gene's germline CDR1 is KGHDR and CDR2 SFDVKD. CDR3 in DNA: TGTGCCACCAGTGATTTTGGAGGGGAGACCCAGTACTTC. Protein product: CATSDFGGETQYF.

This rearrangement joins TRBV7-9 to TRBJ2-1; possibly TRBD2 for D (5 bases). CDR3 length: 17 amino acids. Trimming cost V 5 bases and J 0 bases, with 17 bases left between them. Per the germline V gene, CDR1 is SEHNR and CDR2 is FQNEAQ (reference sequence). CDR3 protein: CASSPNRAAGSYNEQFF. In DNA, the CDR3 is TGTGCCAGCAGCCCCAACCGTGCTGCGGGCTCCTACAATGAGCAGTTCTTC.

This chain's CDR3 is CASSYRGTEYEKLFF. The DNA of the CDR3 is TGTGCCAGCAGTTACCGTGGGACAGAATATGAAAAACTGTTTTTT. V usage is TRBV6-5 and J usage is TRBJ1-4, with 7 nucleotides matching TRBD1. This CDR3 has 15 amino acids. V shed 2 bases, J shed 6 bases, and the junction held 6 bases outside the gene matches. Per germline, CDR1 MNHEY and CDR2 SVGAGI.